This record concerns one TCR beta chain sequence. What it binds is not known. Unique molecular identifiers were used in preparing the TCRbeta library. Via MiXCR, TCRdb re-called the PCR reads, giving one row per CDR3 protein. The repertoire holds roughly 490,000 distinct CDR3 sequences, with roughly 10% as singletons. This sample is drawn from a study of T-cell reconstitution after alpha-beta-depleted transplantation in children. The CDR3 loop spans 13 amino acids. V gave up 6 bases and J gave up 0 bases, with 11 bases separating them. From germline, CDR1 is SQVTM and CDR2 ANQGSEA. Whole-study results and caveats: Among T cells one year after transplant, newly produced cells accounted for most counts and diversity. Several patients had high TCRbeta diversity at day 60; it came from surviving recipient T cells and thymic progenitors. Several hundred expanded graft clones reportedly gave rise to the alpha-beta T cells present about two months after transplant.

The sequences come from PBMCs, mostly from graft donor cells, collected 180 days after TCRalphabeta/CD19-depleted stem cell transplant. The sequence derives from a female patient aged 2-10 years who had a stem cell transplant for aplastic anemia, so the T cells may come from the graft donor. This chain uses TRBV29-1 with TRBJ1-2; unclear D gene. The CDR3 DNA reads TGCAGCGTGGAGGGAGGGACTAACTATGGCTACACCTTC. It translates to CSVEGGTNYGYTF. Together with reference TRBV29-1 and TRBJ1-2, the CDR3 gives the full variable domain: SAVISQKPSRDICQRGTSLTIQCQVDSQVTMMFWYRQQPGQSLTLIATANQGSEATYESGFVIDKFPISRPNLTFSTLTVSNMSPEDSSIYLCSVEGGTNYGYTFGSGTRLTVV.